This TCR beta chain was sequenced in a study of beta chain features in type 1 diabetes. Study outcomes and limitations: In every one of the four CD4+ subsets, TCRB CDR3s were moderately but significantly shorter in Type 1 diabetes patients.

The table lists this clone with many counts. Antigen specificity is unknown. Germline loops: CDR1 SGHKS, CDR2 YYEKEE (reference sequence). J gave up 7 bases and V 4 bases, and 7 bases lay outside the gene matches. CDR3 size: 16 residues. Since all of the isolated RNA was reverse transcribed, expressed TCRB transcripts were what got sequenced. Using immunoSEQ multiplex PCR, the repertoire was profiled, and TCRdb retains in-frame clones only, with some absent. In the table there are roughly 350,000 clones, 9.5% to 10% of which are singletons. The sequence was obtained from a man aged 25 to 45 with type 1 diabetes. J is TRBJ2-1 and V is TRBV5-5, with 14 bases fitting TRBD2. The sample taken for sequencing was central memory CD4+ T cells from blood. The CDR3 protein is CASSRGLAGEYNEQFF. DNA for the CDR3: TGTGCCAGCAGCCGGGGACTAGCGGGAGAATATAATGAGCAGTTCTTC. Full variable domain (outside the CDR3, taken from reference TRBV5-5 and TRBJ2-1): DAGVTQSPTHLIKTRGQQVTLRCSPISGHKSVSWYQQVLGQGPQFIFQYYEKEERGRGNFPDRFSARQFPNYSSELNVNALLLGDSALYLCASSRGLAGEYNEQFFGPGTRLTVL.